This T cell receptor (beta chain) derives from a study of blood T cell repertoires in COVID-19. Clones were sequenced by immunoSEQ multiplex PCR, and TCRdb holds only the in-frame ones, with some missing. In the table there are 220,000 or so clones, around 89% of which are singletons. The CDR3 sequence is 18 residues long. Trimming removed 5 bases at V and 8 bases at J, with 25 bases between. From germline, CDR1 is SNHLY and CDR2 FYNNEI. This chain joins TRBV2 and TRBJ1-6; D might be TRBD1 (6 bases). The clonotype comes from a young man who had been exposed to COVID-19. Sequenced input: PBMCs or T cells enriched from blood (not recorded which). The CDR3, as DNA: TGTGCCAGCAGTTCTAGGTCTGTGGGGGCTTCTCTTTATTCACCCCTCCACTTT. Translating gives CASSSRSVGASLYSPLHF.